The rows below give T cell receptor beta chains drawn from one sample of a study of blood T cells in healthy people across ages. TCRdb re-analysed the 5' RACE reads in MiXCR, keeping a single row per CDR3 protein. The sample yields some 1.5 million distinct CDR3 sequences, roughly 30% seen once. The sequenced sample was blood. These receptors were obtained from a woman aged 25 to 45 in good health. Each CDR3 is given with its conserved first and last residue. Fields, in order: CDR3 length, D gene, J gene, clone size, V gene, CDR3 DNA, CDR3 protein. The D gene is left open where the match is weak. The listing skips clone size in some rows; elsewhere it reads once, few, many or a size class.

>14|TRBD1|TRBJ2-7|many|TRBV29-1
TGCAGCGCCTCCCGATTAGGACAGGGAGACGAGCAGTACTTC
CSASRLGQGDEQYF
>14|.|TRBJ1-2|.|TRBV2
TGTGCCAGCAATCCGACTGAGGCTCGCTATGGCTACACCTTC
CASNPTEARYGYTF
>13|TRBD1|TRBJ2-7|many|TRBV7-2
TGTGCCAGCAGACCGGACAGGACGAAAGAGCAGTACTTC
CASRPDRTKEQYF
>15|.|TRBJ2-7|few|TRBV28
TGTGCCAGCAGTCCCTCCCTCAGGCGGGGATACGAGCAGTACTTC
CASSPSLRRGYEQYF
>14|TRBD2|TRBJ2-7|many|TRBV7-2
TGTGCCAGCAGCCCCCGACTAGCGAGCGACGAGCAGTACTTC
CASSPRLASDEQYF
>11|.|TRBJ2-7|few|TRBV28
TGTGCCAGCACCTCCCCGGCCGAGCAGTACTTC
CASTSPAEQYF
>13|.|TRBJ2-7|many|TRBV2
TGTGCCAGCAGCGACGGTGCCTCCTACGAGCAGTACTTC
CASSDGASYEQYF
>13|.|TRBJ1-2|.|TRBV7-9
TGTGCCAGCAGCCTCGGCGAGGCCTATGGCTACACCTTC
CASSLGEAYGYTF
>12|.|TRBJ2-1|few|TRBV18
TGTGCCAGCTCAATGCCGGAGTATGAGCAGTTCTTC
CASSMPEYEQFF
>15|TRBD1|TRBJ2-1|few|TRBV3-1
TGTGCCAGCAGCCTCCCCGGGACAGGGGAGGTTGAGCAGTTCTTC
CASSLPGTGEVEQFF
>15|TRBD1|TRBJ1-5|.|TRBV4-1
TGCGCCAGCAGCCAAGAGTGGACAGGGCATCAGCCCCAGCATTTT
CASSQEWTGHQPQHF
>16|.|TRBJ2-3|few|TRBV6-5
TGTGCCAGCAGTTACTCATCCGGGAGCGTCGGGTATACGCAGTATTTT
CASSYSSGSVGYTQYF
>13|.|TRBJ2-1|few|TRBV10-2
TGCGCCAGCAGTCCGGCGGGCCGGGGGACACTGTTCTTC
CASSPAGRGTLFF
>12|.|TRBJ1-4|many|TRBV20-1
TGCAGTGCTCGAGGGACCAATGAAAAACTGTTTTTT
CSARGTNEKLFF
>14|.|TRBJ2-7|.|TRBV3-1
TGTGCCAGCAGCCACAACCCGGGAAGGGGCGAGCAGTACTTC
CASSHNPGRGEQYF
>14|.|TRBJ2-6|few|TRBV19
TGTGCCAGTACGAAGAACTCTGGGGCCAGCGTCCTGACTTTC
CASTKNSGASVLTF
>12|.|TRBJ1-2|few|TRBV20-1
TGCAGTGCTAGAGCTGGTCAGGGCGGCTACACCTTC
CSARAGQGGYTF
>14|.|TRBJ2-1|.|TRBV20-1
TGCAGTGCTAGAGATACTGTGGGAGCTCGCGAGCAGTTCTTC
CSARDTVGAREQFF
>13|.|TRBJ1-1|.|TRBV30
TGTGCCTGGAGTGAGGGCGTGAACACTGAAGCTTTCTTT
CAWSEGVNTEAFF
>18|TRBD2|TRBJ2-1|.|TRBV4-1
TGCGCCAGCAGCCAAGACCTTCCCGGGACTAGCGTCCACAATGAGCAGTTCTTC
CASSQDLPGTSVHNEQFF
>16|.|TRBJ2-6|.|TRBV11-3
TGTCCGAGCAGGGGGGCGCTGAGGACTGGGGCCAACGTCCTGACTTTC
CPSRGALRTGANVLTF
>15|.|TRBJ2-1|many|TRBV5-1
TGCGCCAGCAGCCCCGGACTTACCTCCTACAATGAGCAGTTCTTC
CASSPGLTSYNEQFF
>14|.|TRBJ2-1|.|TRBV2
TGTGCCAGCAGTTCCCTTAGGCGGGACAATGAGCAGTTCTTC
CASSSLRRDNEQFF
>16|TRBD2|TRBJ2-5|few|TRBV11-2
TGTGCCAGCACGACTGTTAGCGGGAGAGATGGGGAGACCCAGTACTTC
CASTTVSGRDGETQYF
>15|.|TRBJ1-3|.|TRBV7-2
TGTGCCAGCAGCATCTCAGTGGAACCTGGAAACACCATATATTTT
CASSISVEPGNTIYF
>13|.|TRBJ1-2|.|TRBV6-2/TRBV6-3
TGTGCCAGCAGTTACGGGGACGGGGATGGCTACACCTTC
CASSYGDGDGYTF
>18|TRBD1|TRBJ1-5|few|TRBV19
TGTGCCAGTAATGTAGCCGTTCGGACAGGGGGACAAAATCAGCCCCAGCATTTT
CASNVAVRTGGQNQPQHF
>15|.|TRBJ2-3|few|TRBV7-2
TGTGCCAGCAGCTTAAGATTATCGCTCACAGATACGCAGTATTTT
CASSLRLSLTDTQYF
>16|.|TRBJ2-1|few|TRBV24-1
TGTGCCACCAGTGGCCCCCCGGGACGGGGAAACAATGAGCAGTTCTTC
CATSGPPGRGNNEQFF
>13|.|TRBJ2-7|many|TRBV7-9
TGTGCCAGCAGCTGGGGCCCATCCTACGAGCAGTACTTC
CASSWGPSYEQYF
>15|.|TRBJ1-2|many|TRBV25-1
TGTGCCAGCAGTGTAGGGGGGGGCGCCGGCTATGGCTACACCTTC
CASSVGGGAGYGYTF
>14|TRBD2|TRBJ2-7|few|TRBV9
TGTGCCAGCAGCGTCGCTAGCGGGAGAGGGGAGCAGTACTTT
CASSVASGRGEQYF
>17|TRBD2|TRBJ2-1|.|TRBV6-6
TGTGCCAGCAGTTACCTGGCTAGCGGGGGTCTCTACAATGAGCGGTTCTTT
CASSYLASGGLYNERFF
>17|TRBD1|TRBJ1-1|many|TRBV6-1
TGTGCCAGCAGTGACCACCTCCAGGGGGCAAGGAACACTGAAGCTTTCTTT
CASSDHLQGARNTEAFF
>15|.|TRBJ1-5|.|TRBV7-2
TGTGCCAGCAGCTTAGTTTCGGGGAACAATCAGCCCCAGCATTTT
CASSLVSGNNQPQHF
>13|.|TRBJ2-7|many|TRBV9
TGTGCCAGCAGCGTAGTAGAAGGGGCCGAGCAGTACTTC
CASSVVEGAEQYF
>16|TRBD2|TRBJ2-1|.|TRBV7-3
TGTGCCAGCAGCTTAAATCCTAGCGGAGTCTACAATGAGCAGTTCTTC
CASSLNPSGVYNEQFF
>16|.|TRBJ2-5|.|TRBV7-9
TGTGCCAGCAGCTTAGAGATGAACAGGGACCAAGAGACCCAGTACTTC
CASSLEMNRDQETQYF
>15|.|TRBJ2-3|.|TRBV12-3/TRBV12-4
TGTGCCAGCAGTTTCTCACTAGTCAAGGCCGGCATGCAGTATTTT
CASSFSLVKAGMQYF
>15|.|TRBJ2-7|.|TRBV5-1
TGCGCCAGCAGCTTTGGATGGCTCTCCTCCGATGAGCAGTACTTC
CASSFGWLSSDEQYF
>13|.|TRBJ2-6|many|TRBV19
TGTGCCAGTAGCAATCGGGGGGCCAACGTCCTGACTTTC
CASSNRGANVLTF
>17|.|TRBJ2-6|few|TRBV7-3
TGTGCCAGCAGCTTAATGGGCGGGGCCTCTGGGGCCAACGTCCTGACTTTC
CASSLMGGASGANVLTF
>17|TRBD1|TRBJ1-1|few|TRBV7-8
TGTGCCAGCAGCTCGGGGCCCTCAGGGGGCCTAGGCGGAGGGGCTTTCTTT
CASSSGPSGGLGGGAFF
>14|TRBD2|TRBJ2-5|many|TRBV29-1
TGCAGCGTTGAGGGACTAGCGTACCAAGAGACCCAGTACTTC
CSVEGLAYQETQYF
>16|TRBD1|TRBJ1-1|few|TRBV7-6
TGTGCCAGCAGCTTAGAGGCAGGGGGACTGAACACTGAAGCTTTCTTT
CASSLEAGGLNTEAFF
>12|.|TRBJ2-7|.|TRBV2
TGTGCCAGCGGAATCGACCGGAACGAGCAGTACTTC
CASGIDRNEQYF
>14|.|TRBJ2-3|.|TRBV6-5
TGTGCCAGCAGTCCCCGAGGGCGAACAGATACGCAGTATTTT
CASSPRGRTDTQYF
>13|.|TRBJ1-2|.|TRBV20-1
TGCAGTGCTTGGGACGGACCTAACTATGGCTACACCTTC
CSAWDGPNYGYTF
>15|TRBD2|TRBJ2-7|few|TRBV5-1
TGCGCCAGCAGCTCAACTAGCGGGAATGGCTACGAGCAGTACTTC
CASSSTSGNGYEQYF
>14|.|TRBJ2-3|many|TRBV5-1
TGCGCCAGCAGCTTGCGGGAGATTCGAGATACGCAGTATTTT
CASSLREIRDTQYF
>14|.|TRBJ2-2|.|TRBV7-8
TGTGCCAGCAGCTCCCGGGTTGGGAACGGGGAGCTGTTTTTT
CASSSRVGNGELFF
>18|.|TRBJ2-2|.|TRBV7-9
.
CASSLSNEQYFGPGTLFF
>18|TRBD2|TRBJ2-1|.|TRBV3-1
TGTGCCAGCAGCCCCCCCTCCCTACTAGCGGGTATATACAATGAGCAGTTCTTC
CASSPPSLLAGIYNEQFF